This T cell receptor (beta chain) comes out of a study of patients and donors after allogeneic stem cell transplantation. The germline V gene encodes CDR1 SGHRS and CDR2 YFSETQ. The V and J ends lost 2 bases and 0 bases respectively, with 6 bases between them. The CDR3 has 14 residues. TCRdb re-derived calls from the RT-PCR reads in MiXCR, one entry per CDR3 protein. The sample contains around 17,000 distinct CDR3 sequences, roughly a quarter of which appear only once. The sequenced sample consisted of blood, either unsorted or a sorted T cell fraction (not recorded which). The V call is TRBV5-1, the J call TRBJ1-3; D is ambiguous. The source of this sequence is a human donor who was either an allogeneic HSCT recipient or a stem cell or donor lymphocyte infusion donor (not recorded which). It is not recorded whose cells these are; they may come from a transplant donor. The CDR3 nucleotides read TGCGCCAGCAGCTTCGATTACTCTGGAAACACCATATATTTT. It translates to CASSFDYSGNTIYF.